Below, 14 T cell receptor beta chains from the same sample are listed, as sequenced in a study of HIV-infected patients and healthy controls. Each CDR3 protein is one row after TCRdb ran MiXCR on the 5' RACE reads. This table has 65,000 to 70,000 distinct CDR3 sequences, roughly a sixth appearing once. The sample comprised CD4+ T cells from blood. The receptors were gathered from a human donor in good health.

This clonotype was detected a few times. V gene TRBV2 combines with J gene TRBJ1-3, with unresolved D. This CDR3 is 15 amino acids long. V shed 6 bases and J shed 0 bases, with 12 bases lying between them. Per the germline V gene, CDR1 is SNHLY and CDR2 is FYNNEI. The CDR3 region is CASSEETLSGNTIYF. As DNA, the CDR3 is TGTGCCAGCAGCGAGGAGACCCTCTCTGGAAACACCATATATTTT. The full variable domain, completed using reference TRBV2 and TRBJ1-3, is EPEVTQTPSHQVTQMGQEVILRCVPISNHLYFYWYRQILGQKVEFLVSFYNNEISEKSEIFDDQFSVERPDGSNFTLKIRSTKLEDSAMYFCASSEETLSGNTIYFGEGSWLTVV.

CDR3 loop: CASSYNAAGGKEKLFF. In DNA form, the CDR3 reads TGTGCCAGCAGTTACAACGCGGCAGGGGGCAAGGAAAAACTGTTTTTT. This chain joins TRBV6-2 or TRBV6-3 and TRBJ1-4; 8 bases agree with TRBD1. V shed 2 bases, J shed 8 bases, and the junction held 10 bases outside the gene matches. The germline V gene has CDR1 MNHEY and CDR2 SVGEGT. This CDR3 is 16 amino acids long.

This clonotype has only a few counts. The gene calls are TRBV7-6 and TRBJ2-1; no clear D gene. V was pared by 1 base and J by 4 bases, with 2 bases between. CDR3 length: 12 residues. Germline values: CDR1 SGHVS, CDR2 FNYEAQ. The CDR3 bases are TGTGCCAGCAGCTTAGGGTACAATGAGCAGTTCTTC. This translates into CASSLGYNEQFF.

The table lists this clonotype with a few counts. This sequence joins TRBV19 and TRBJ1-1; D call uncertain. Per the germline V gene, CDR1 is LNHDA and CDR2 is SQIVND (reference sequence). The CDR3 contains 13 residues. V was pared by 10 bases and J by 0 bases, with 12 bases between. CDR3 nucleotides: TGTGCCACCCTGGCATCGTTGAACACTGAAGCTTTCTTT. Translation: CATLASLNTEAFF.

This clonotype was found a few times. The rearrangement links TRBV2 to TRBJ2-4; D possibly corresponds to TRBD2 (6 bases). The CDR3 has 15 residues. V lost 4 bases, J lost 1 base, and 11 bases lay in between. Germline CDR1 reads SNHLY; CDR2 reads FYNNEI. This CDR3 is CASSGGGVAKNIQYF. The CDR3 bases are TGTGCCAGCAGTGGCGGAGGGGTGGCCAAAAACATTCAGTACTTC.

The genes are TRBV5-4 and TRBJ1-3; D not certain. The CDR3 loop spans 15 amino acids. V lost 2 bases, J lost 0 bases, and 9 bases lay in between. CDR1 is SGHNT and CDR2 is YYREEE in the germline V gene (reference sequence). The CDR3 nucleotides read TGTGCCAGCAGCTTTTCGGCCAGCTCTGGAAACACCATATATTTT. It yields the protein CASSFSASSGNTIYF.

This chain uses TRBV3-1 with TRBJ1-2, with unresolved D. The germline V and J ends were trimmed by 1 base and 5 bases, with 11 bases remaining between them. Germline CDR1 is LGHDT and CDR2 is YNNKEL (reference sequence). The CDR3 length is 14 residues. CDR3 sequence reads: CASSQATNTYGYTF. In DNA, the CDR3 is TGTGCCAGCAGCCAAGCGACGAACACATATGGCTACACCTTC.

This clonotype has a single count. V is TRBV7-2 and J is TRBJ2-7, with 9 positions matching TRBD2. CDR1 and CDR2 (germline): SGHTA, FQGNSA. The CDR3 is 15 amino acids. The ends lost 6 bases at V and 4 bases at J; junction bases unmatched: 10. The CDR3 nucleotides read TGTGCCAGCAGTTCTGGGACTAGCCTTGGGTACGAGCAGTACTTC. Protein product: CASSSGTSLGYEQYF.

The chain couples TRBV7-2 to TRBJ2-1, with 8 bases identical to TRBD2. Germline CDR1 reads SGHTA; CDR2 reads FQGNSA. The CDR3 runs to 15 residues. The V segment lost 7 bases and the J segment 3 bases; nucleotides outside the gene matches: 8. The CDR3 bases are TGTGCCAGCATCCCATTAGCGGGGAACTACAATGAGCAGTTCTTC. It codes for CASIPLAGNYNEQFF. The full variable domain, completed using reference TRBV7-2 and TRBJ2-1, is GAGVSQSPSNKVTEKGKDVELRCDPISGHTALYWYRQSLGQGLEFLIYFQGNSAPDKSGLPSDRFSAERTGGSVSTLTIQRTQQEDSAVYLCASIPLAGNYNEQFFGPGTRLTVL.

The gene calls are TRBV14 and TRBJ2-2; D is perhaps TRBD1 (6 bases). Trimming left V 0 bases short and J 2 bases short, with 7 bases between. CDR1 SGHDN and CDR2 FVKESK come from the germline V gene. The CDR3 contains 15 residues. The CDR3: CASSQDRGNTGELFF. In nucleotides, the CDR3 is TGTGCCAGCAGCCAAGACAGGGGTAACACCGGGGAGCTGTTTTTT. Full variable domain (outside the CDR3, taken from reference TRBV14 and TRBJ2-2): EAGVTQFPSHSVIEKGQTVTLRCDPISGHDNLYWYRRVMGKEIKFLLHFVKESKQDESGMPNNRFLAERTGGTYSTLKVQPAELEDSGVYFCASSQDRGNTGELFFGEGSRLTVL.

This clonotype was picked up many times. The rearrangement uses TRBV4-3 and TRBJ2-3, with 9 bases matching TRBD2. V lost 1 base and J lost 5; bases outside the gene matches: 4. The CDR3 is made up of 15 amino acids. Germline V gives CDR1 LGHNA, CDR2 YSLEER. CDR3 amino acids: CASSQGGGAGDTQYF. The CDR3 region has the DNA TGCGCCAGCAGCCAAGGCGGGGGGGCGGGAGATACGCAGTATTTT.

The chain recombines TRBV29-1 with TRBJ2-3; no reliable D call. V gave up 6 bases and J gave up 3 bases, with 10 bases separating them. Germline V CDR1 and CDR2: SQVTM, ANQGSEA. The CDR3 spans 12 residues. CDR3 sequence (DNA): TGCAGCGTCCACAAGGGTACAGATACGCAGTATTTT. As protein: CSVHKGTDTQYF.

This clonotype came up a few times. One end of the junction is discordant with germline, which a read error may explain. The chain couples TRBV12-3 or TRBV12-4 to TRBJ2-3; 16 bases are shared with TRBD2. This CDR3 is built from 16 residues. CDR3 loop: CASSPSSGTSGRGVNF. The CDR3 nucleotides read TGTGCCAGCAGCCCTTCCTCCGGGACTAGCGGGAGGGGCGTGAATTTT.

The V gene is TRBV28, the J gene TRBJ2-2; tentatively, D is TRBD1 (7 bases). The germline V gene has CDR1 MDHEN and CDR2 SYDVKM. Trimming removed 6 bases at V and 4 bases at J, with 21 bases between. CDR3 length: 17 residues. CDR3 in DNA: TGTGCCAGCAGGGGGTTCGGCCAGGGGGAGGCCACCGGGGAGCTGTTTTTT. Translation: CASRGFGQGEATGELFF.